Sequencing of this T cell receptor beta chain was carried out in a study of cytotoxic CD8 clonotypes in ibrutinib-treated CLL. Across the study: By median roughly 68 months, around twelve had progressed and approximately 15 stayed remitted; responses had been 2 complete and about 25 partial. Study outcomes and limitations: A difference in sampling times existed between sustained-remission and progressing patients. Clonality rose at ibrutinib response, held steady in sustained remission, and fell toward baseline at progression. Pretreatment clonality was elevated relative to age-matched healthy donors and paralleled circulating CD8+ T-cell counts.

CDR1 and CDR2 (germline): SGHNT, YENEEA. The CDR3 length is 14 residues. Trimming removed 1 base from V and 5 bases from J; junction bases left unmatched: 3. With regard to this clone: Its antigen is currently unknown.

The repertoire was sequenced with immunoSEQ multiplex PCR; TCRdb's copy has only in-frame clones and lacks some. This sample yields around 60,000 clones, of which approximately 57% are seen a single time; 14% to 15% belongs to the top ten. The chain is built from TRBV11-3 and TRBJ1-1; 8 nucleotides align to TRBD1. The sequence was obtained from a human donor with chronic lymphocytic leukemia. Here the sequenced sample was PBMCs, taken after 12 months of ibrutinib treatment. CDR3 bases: TGTGCCAGCAGCTTAGGGACAGGGCGGACTGAAGCTTTCTTT. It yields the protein CASSLGTGRTEAFF.